Following are 20 T cell receptor beta chains from one sample sequenced in a study of CD8 T cells in Susac syndrome. With random hexamers, 0.5 to 1 ug RNA was reverse transcribed. Via MiXCR, TCRdb re-called the immunoSEQ multiplex PCR reads, giving one row per CDR3 protein. Seen here are 150,000 to 200,000 distinct CDR3 sequences, roughly 95% observed once, and the top ten hold approximately 0.14%. The material sequenced was CD4+ T cells from PBMCs. These receptors all come from a human donor in good health.

The chain has TRBV20-1 and TRBJ1-1; 7 nucleotides align to TRBD1. The CDR3 spans 13 residues. CDR1 and CDR2 from the germline V gene are DFQATT and SNEGSKA (reference sequence). The trim removed 4 bases at V and 5 bases at J, leaving 7 bases unmatched. This CDR3 reads CSANRGEGTEAFF. In nucleotides, the CDR3 is TGCAGTGCTAACAGGGGAGAGGGGACTGAAGCTTTCTTT.

The chain recombines TRBV2 with TRBJ2-7, with D unresolved. This CDR3 comprises 12 residues. The V end was cut by 7 bases, the J end by 0 bases, with 7 bases between. The germline V gene has CDR1 SNHLY and CDR2 FYNNEI. The CDR3 loop is CASNGDSYEQYF. The CDR3 nucleotides read TGTGCCAGCAATGGAGACTCCTACGAGCAGTACTTC.

This clonotype was seen a single time. The V and J genes are TRBV23-1 and TRBJ1-6; 7 bases map to TRBD1. TRBV23-1 is an ORF for which the function is uncertain. Trimming took 4 bases from V and 7 from J; bases not matched to a gene: 10. This CDR3 region has 16 residues. The CDR3 DNA sequence: TGCGCCAGCAGTCCTCCGACCGGGACAGAGAATTCACCCCTCCACTTT. It yields the protein CASSPPTGTENSPLHF.

The chain recombines TRBV3-1 with TRBJ2-7; TRBD2 is a possible D gene (5 bases). Looked up from germline, CDR1 is LGHDT and CDR2 is YNNKEL (reference sequence). This CDR3 comprises 14 residues. V lost 0 bases and J lost 6, with 12 bases in between. The CDR3, as DNA: TGTGCCAGCAGCCAAGATTTCACCAGCGGCGAGCAGTACTTC. Residues: CASSQDFTSGEQYF.

The J gene is TRBJ2-3, the V gene TRBV7-9; 9 bases map to TRBD2. CDR3 size: 14 residues. Per the germline V gene, CDR1 is SEHNR and CDR2 is FQNEAQ (reference sequence). Trimming at V came to 4 bases and at J to 5 bases, leaving 4 bases not matched to a gene. CDR3 region: CASSWASGEDTQYF. CDR3 DNA sequence: TGTGCCAGCAGCTGGGCTAGCGGGGAAGATACGCAGTATTTT.

The CDR3 region is CASSLELGWSNQPQHF. For the CDR3, the DNA is TGTGCCAGCAGCTTAGAACTGGGGTGGAGCAATCAGCCCCAGCATTTT. The rearrangement uses TRBV7-8 and TRBJ1-5; D unclear. Trimming stripped 1 base from V and 1 base from J, with 11 bases between. Germline CDR1 SGHVS, CDR2 FQNEAQ. The CDR3 loop spans 16 amino acids.

The chain employs TRBV5-1 and TRBJ2-5, with D tentatively TRBD1 (5 bases). The CDR3 extends over 14 amino acids. Germline CDR1 reads SGHRS; CDR2 reads YFSETQ. Trimming cost V 5 bases and J 1 base, with 12 bases left between them. The CDR3 nucleotides are TGCGCCAGCAGTACAGGACGTACCCAAGAGACCCAGTACTTC. This gives the protein CASSTGRTQETQYF.

The V and J genes are TRBV3-1 and TRBJ1-2; possible D gene TRBD1, 5 bases. The CDR3 consists of 15 residues. CDR1 is LGHDT, CDR2 YNNKEL, per germline (reference sequence). V was trimmed by 6 bases and J by 8 bases, leaving 22 bases between them. CDR3 region: CASSQNGGGAGGYTF. CDR3 DNA: TGTGCCAGCAGTCAAAATGGAGGTGGGGCAGGAGGCTACACCTTC.

This chain connects TRBV25-1 to TRBJ1-2; 8 bases are shared with TRBD1. The germline V gene encodes CDR1 MGHDK and CDR2 SYGVNS. The junction had 4 bases not matched to a gene; V was cut back by 2 bases and J by 5 bases. This CDR3 spans 14 amino acids. The CDR3 reads CASSEPGGFYGYTF. The CDR3 nucleotides read TGTGCCAGCAGTGAACCAGGGGGCTTTTATGGCTACACCTTC.

J is TRBJ2-3 and V is TRBV20-1; no reliable D call. The CDR3 extends over 13 amino acids. Looked up from germline, CDR1 is DFQATT and CDR2 is SNEGSKA (reference sequence). Trimming took off 3 bases at V and 2 bases at J, with 9 bases between the two ends. The CDR3 here is CSARSDHTDTQYF. As DNA, the CDR3 is TGCAGTGCTAGGAGCGACCACACAGATACGCAGTATTTT.

The J gene is TRBJ1-5, the V gene TRBV29-1; no clear D gene. CDR1 and CDR2 from the germline V gene are SQVTM and ANQGSEA. The CDR3 loop spans 8 amino acids. V was trimmed by 5 bases and J by 11 bases, leaving 4 bases between them. CDR3: CSVLSQHF. The CDR3 nucleotides are TGCAGCGTTCTATCCCAGCATTTT.

The chain has TRBV9 and TRBJ1-2; no definite D call. The CDR3 contains 14 residues. Germline V gene data show CDR1 as SGDLS and CDR2 as YYNGEE. Trimming took 0 bases from V and 3 from J, leaving 9 bases between them. The CDR3, as DNA: TGTGCCAGCAGCGTAGATACAGCAGACTATGGCTACACCTTC. This sequence encodes CASSVDTADYGYTF.

The V call is TRBV12-5, the J call TRBJ2-1; 8 nucleotides match TRBD1. The CDR3 spans 14 residues. Trimming at V came to 2 bases and at J to 6 bases, leaving 3 bases not matched to a gene. Germline CDR1 LGHNT, CDR2 FRNRAP. DNA for the CDR3: TGTGCTAGTGGTTTGCAGGGGGCGGGCAATGAGCAGTTCTTC. Its translation: CASGLQGAGNEQFF.

The chain carries TRBV10-3 and TRBJ1-1; D not resolved. The CDR3 extends over 14 amino acids. Germline V gene lookup returns CDR1 ENHRY and CDR2 SYGVKD. Trimming pared 8 bases from V and 0 bases from J, leaving 13 bases between. The CDR3 loop is CAIGSTTMNTEAFF. The CDR3 DNA is TGTGCCATCGGTAGTACGACCATGAACACTGAAGCTTTCTTT.

This clonotype showed up just once. The V call is TRBV12-3 or TRBV12-4, the J call TRBJ1-6, with TRBD1 as a possible D gene (5 bases). The CDR3 totals 15 residues. V was pared by 3 bases and J by 7 bases, with 13 bases between. CDR3 DNA sequence: TGTGCCAGCAGTTTGGGGGACCCCCGGAATTCACCCCTCCACTTT. Translating gives CASSLGDPRNSPLHF.

This rearrangement joins TRBV29-1 to TRBJ2-5, with D possibly TRBD2 on 5 matching bases. Germline V gene lookup returns CDR1 SQVTM and CDR2 ANQGSEA. The ends were cut back, 3 bases at V and 7 bases at J, with 18 bases in the middle. The CDR3 loop spans 14 amino acids. CDR3: CSVDDRRFGGTQYF. CDR3 sequence (DNA): TGCAGCGTTGATGATCGGAGGTTCGGTGGGACCCAGTACTTC.

V usage is TRBV3-1 and J usage is TRBJ2-2; the D gene is possibly TRBD1 (7 bases). V was clipped by 4 bases and J by 3 bases, with 12 bases between them. This CDR3 region has 15 residues. Per germline, CDR1 LGHDT and CDR2 YNNKEL (reference sequence). CDR3 sequence reads: CASSLPGGYTGELFF. CDR3 sequence (DNA): TGTGCCAGCAGCCTACCAGGGGGGTACACCGGGGAGCTGTTTTTT.

The chain has TRBV20-1 and TRBJ1-1; D perhaps matches TRBD1 (6 bases). The CDR3 length is 13 residues. V was pared by 1 base and J by 4 bases, with 10 bases between. The germline CDR1 and CDR2 sequences are DFQATT and SNEGSKA (reference sequence). CDR3 region: CSARAGVATEAFF. The CDR3 DNA is TGCAGTGCTAGAGCAGGGGTGGCCACTGAAGCTTTCTTT.

The genes are TRBV12-3 or TRBV12-4 and TRBJ1-1; 7 bases are shared with TRBD1. Losses at the gene ends were 6 bases for V and 3 bases for J; bases not matched to a gene: 10. The CDR3 runs 15 residues. The DNA for the CDR3 is TGTGCCAGCAGCTACAGACAGGGAGTGGACACTGAAGCTTTCTTT. Translating it yields CASSYRQGVDTEAFF.

The rearrangement uses TRBV5-1 and TRBJ2-5; perhaps TRBD1 as D (6 bases). CDR3 length: 15 amino acids. Trimming left V 4 bases short and J 2 bases short, with 15 bases between. The germline V gene has CDR1 SGHRS and CDR2 YFSETQ. CDR3 coding DNA: TGCGCCAGCAGCACTACAGGGTTACCTCAAGAGACCCAGTACTTC. Protein: CASSTTGLPQETQYF.